These 30 T cell receptor beta chains were sequenced from one sample in a study of T-cell reconstitution after alpha-beta-depleted transplantation in children. Using unique molecular identifiers, the investigators prepared the TCRbeta library. TCRdb redid the calling of the PCR reads with MiXCR, one entry per CDR3 protein. The data show around 680,000 distinct CDR3 sequences, around 17% seen once. Sequencing used PBMCs from the stem cell graft donor, obtained from the stem cell graft. The receptors come from a human donor who donated a stem cell graft to a child with acute myeloid leukemia.

The genes are TRBV9 and TRBJ2-2; the match to TRBD1 covers 7 bases. The CDR3 totals 15 residues. Losses at the gene ends were 3 bases for V and 4 bases for J; bases not matched to a gene: 6. Germline CDR1 and CDR2: SGDLS and YYNGEE. CDR3 in amino acids: CASSDRDRSTGELFF. The CDR3 bases are TGTGCCAGCAGCGACCGGGACAGATCCACCGGGGAGCTGTTTTTT.

The J gene is TRBJ1-1, the V gene TRBV12-3 or TRBV12-4; no definite D call. V lost 3 bases and J lost 1, with 6 bases in between. CDR3 size: 13 residues. CDR3: CASSFPANTEAFF. CDR3 in DNA: TGTGCCAGCAGTTTTCCGGCGAACACTGAAGCTTTCTTT.

The chain joins TRBV20-1 to TRBJ2-5, with 8 bases aligning to TRBD1. The CDR3 covers 13 residues. Trimming removed 5 bases from V and 5 bases from J; junction bases left unmatched: 7. Germline CDR1 reads DFQATT; CDR2 reads SNEGSKA (reference sequence). The CDR3 sequence: CSAPDRDRETQYF. The CDR3 DNA follows: TGCAGTGCTCCGGACAGGGACAGGGAGACCCAGTACTTC.

This rearrangement joins TRBV3-1 to TRBJ1-2; TRBD1 is a possible D gene (6 bases). This CDR3 spans 14 amino acids. The V and J ends lost 1 base and 4 bases respectively, with 10 bases between them. The germline V gene has CDR1 LGHDT and CDR2 YNNKEL (reference sequence). CDR3 in amino acids: CASSQGTEPYGYTF. DNA of the CDR3: TGTGCCAGCAGCCAAGGGACAGAACCCTATGGCTACACCTTC.

This clonotype was recorded a few times. This chain joins TRBV6-4 and TRBJ2-1, with 8 positions matching TRBD2. V was pared by 2 bases and J by 0 bases, with 3 bases of the junction left unmatched. Per germline, CDR1 MRHNA and CDR2 SNTAGT. The CDR3 runs to 16 residues. The DNA for the CDR3 is TGTGCCAGCAGTGACCGCGGGGGGCTCTCCTACAATGAGCAGTTCTTC. Translated: CASSDRGGLSYNEQFF.

The chain combines TRBV11-2 with TRBJ1-4; D unresolved. CDR3 length: 15 residues. Germline V gene data show CDR1 as SGHAT and CDR2 as FQNNGV. V gave up 5 bases and J gave up 0 bases, with 10 bases separating them. For the CDR3, the DNA is TGTGCCAGCAGCACGCTACCTGCAACTAATGAAAAACTGTTTTTT. Translating it yields CASSTLPATNEKLFF. Supplemented by reference TRBV11-2 and TRBJ1-4, the full variable domain reads EAGVAQSPRYKIIEKRQSVAFWCNPISGHATLYWYQQILGQGPKLLIQFQNNGVVDDSQLPKDRFSAERLKGVDSTLKIQPAKLEDSAVYLCASSTLPATNEKLFFGSGTQLSVL.

This clonotype turned up a few times. The chain employs TRBV7-9 and TRBJ2-7, with 9 bases identical to TRBD1. V trimming: 1 base; J trimming: 12 bases; junction bases outside the gene matches: 4. The CDR3 runs 12 residues. Per the germline V gene, CDR1 is SEHNR and CDR2 is FQNEAQ (reference sequence). CDR3 in DNA: TGTGCCAGCAGCTTAGGGACAGGGGTCCCGTACGTC. Its translation is CASSLGTGVPYV.

The V gene is TRBV7-6, the J gene TRBJ2-6; D possibly corresponds to TRBD1 (5 bases). This CDR3 contains 15 residues. Trimming took off 5 bases at V and 1 base at J, with 9 bases between the two ends. Germline V CDR1 and CDR2: SGHVS, FNYEAQ. This CDR3 is CASSPTASGANVLTF. In DNA, the CDR3 is TGTGCCAGCAGCCCGACAGCATCTGGGGCCAACGTCCTGACTTTC.

The chain uses TRBV15 and TRBJ2-3; 9 bases map to TRBD2. V was clipped by 2 bases and J by 0 bases; unmatched bases: 0. Germline values: CDR1 LNHNV, CDR2 YYDKDF (reference sequence). The CDR3 totals 15 residues. CDR3 DNA: TGTGCCACCAGCAGACTAGCGGGGAGCACAGATACGCAGTATTTT. Encoded protein: CATSRLAGSTDTQYF.

In its sample, this clonotype was seen a few times. The chain uses TRBV7-9 and TRBJ1-2; D possibly corresponds to TRBD1 (6 bases). V was shortened by 8 bases and J by 5 bases, with 21 bases between the two germline ends. The CDR3 length is 15 residues. Germline CDR1 is SEHNR and CDR2 is FQNEAQ (reference sequence). In DNA, the CDR3 is TGTGCCAGCGCATTAACGGACAGCAGCAGATATGGCTACACCTTC. Translated, it gives CASALTDSSRYGYTF.

The genes are TRBV10-3 and TRBJ2-2, with TRBD1 matching 7 bases. V was clipped by 6 bases and J by 5 bases; unmatched bases: 12. This CDR3 region has 16 residues. Germline CDR1 and CDR2: ENHRY and SYGVKD. CDR3 sequence (DNA): TGTGCCATCAGCGTAAATTCCGGGACAGAGACCGGGGAGCTGTTTTTT. This encodes CAISVNSGTETGELFF.

On this clonotype: A much larger clone differs from this one at a single base, so this may be a read error. The chain links TRBV20-1 to TRBJ1-1; D remains ambiguous. CDR3 length: 12 amino acids. Looked up from germline, CDR1 is DFQATT and CDR2 is SNEGSKA (reference sequence). The CDR3 here is CSATPRNTEAYF. The CDR3 DNA is TGCAGTGCCACCCCCAGGAACACTGAAGCTTACTTT.

This clonotype was observed a handful of times. J is TRBJ2-2 and V is TRBV9; TRBD1 might be the D (6 bases). The V end was cut by 4 bases, the J end by 0 bases, with 10 bases between. The CDR3 extends over 15 amino acids. Germline V lookup: CDR1 SGDLS, CDR2 YYNGEE. CDR3 amino acids: CASSFHRANTGELFF. The CDR3 bases are TGTGCCAGCAGCTTTCACAGGGCGAACACCGGGGAGCTGTTTTTT.

The sample holds a few counts of this clonotype. The DNA of the CDR3 is TGTGCCAGCAGTTTAAGGGGTCCGGACACTGAAGCTTTCTTT. This translates into CASSLRGPDTEAFF. The genes are TRBV28 and TRBJ1-1; tentatively, D is TRBD1 (5 bases). The length of the CDR3 is 14 residues. The ends were cut back, 2 bases at V and 3 bases at J, with 10 bases in the middle. Per the germline V gene, CDR1 is MDHEN and CDR2 is SYDVKM.

This clonotype turned up a few times. The genes are TRBV2 and TRBJ1-2; possibly TRBD1 for D (6 bases). Per the germline V gene, CDR1 is SNHLY and CDR2 is FYNNEI. With 6 bases removed from V and 3 bases from J, the gap between germline ends came to 17 bases. The CDR3 has 15 amino acids. The DNA for the CDR3 is TGTGCCAGCAGCGACCGGAGAGGGGGAGACTATGGCTACACCTTC. As protein: CASSDRRGGDYGYTF.

This clonotype came up many times. The chain links TRBV7-2 to TRBJ2-5, with TRBD2 matching 13 bases. The CDR3 consists of 15 residues. Germline trimming cut 6 bases from V and 2 bases from J; bases unmatched to any gene: 3. The germline gives CDR1 SGHTA, CDR2 FQGNSA. The chain's CDR3 is CASRALAGGQETQYF. CDR3 in DNA: TGTGCCAGCAGAGCACTAGCGGGGGGGCAAGAGACCCAGTACTTC.

The V gene is TRBV6-1, the J gene TRBJ1-5; 7 bases line up with TRBD1. The CDR3 spans 15 residues. Germline CDR1 MNHNS, CDR2 SASEGT. The V gene end was trimmed by 8 bases and the J gene end by 4 bases; junction bases not matched to a gene: 11. In DNA, the CDR3 is TGTGCCAGCGCCCAGGACAGGCGGGAAAATCAGCCCCAGCATTTT. Residues: CASAQDRRENQPQHF.

The chain recombines TRBV10-3 with TRBJ2-5; no reliable D call. V was pared by 8 bases and J by 1 base, with 11 bases between. CDR3 length: 13 amino acids. Germline V gene sequence: CDR1 ENHRY, CDR2 SYGVKD. The DNA of the CDR3 is TGTGCCATCCTTTCTTCACTCCAAGAGACCCAGTACTTC. As protein: CAILSSLQETQYF.

This clonotype was detected only a few times. V gene TRBV11-2 combines with J gene TRBJ2-7; no reliable D call. Per the germline V gene, CDR1 is SGHAT and CDR2 is FQNNGV. The CDR3 sequence is 9 residues long. Here the CDR3 reads CASIGLSLV. The CDR3 nucleotides are TGTGCCAGCATTGGGTTATCCCTAGTC.

This clonotype was seen ten or more times. V usage is TRBV20-1 and J usage is TRBJ1-2, with D unresolved. The germline V gene encodes CDR1 DFQATT and CDR2 SNEGSKA (reference sequence). Trimming took off 5 bases at V and 7 bases at J, with 14 bases between the two ends. The CDR3 covers 12 residues. This chain's CDR3 is CSASRGRVGYTF. In nucleotides, the CDR3 is TGCAGTGCTTCTAGAGGTCGGGTTGGCTACACCTTC.

This clonotype has more than one count but fewer than ten. This chain joins TRBV20-1 and TRBJ2-4; D ambiguous. Trimming removed 3 bases from V and 3 bases from J, with 12 bases in between. The germline CDR1 and CDR2 sequences are DFQATT and SNEGSKA (reference sequence). The CDR3 extends over 14 amino acids. The CDR3 DNA reads as TGCAGTGCTAGGCCAGGCGTTGGCAAAAACATTCAGTACTTC. Translation: CSARPGVGKNIQYF.

The table lists this clonotype with a count of one. CDR3 bases: TGTGCCAGCAGCCGGGGACAGTCTGGCTACACCTTC. This gives the protein CASSRGQSGYTF. The chain carries TRBV7-2 and TRBJ1-2; the match to TRBD1 covers 7 bases. Per germline, CDR1 SGHTA and CDR2 FQGNSA. V lost 5 bases, J lost 7 bases, and 4 bases stayed unmatched. CDR3 length: 12 residues.

This clonotype was detected only a few times. The chain is built from TRBV10-3 and TRBJ2-1; possible D gene TRBD2, 5 bases. The germline gives CDR1 ENHRY, CDR2 SYGVKD. Trimming removed 2 bases from V and 0 bases from J, with 8 bases in between. CDR3 length: 15 residues. CDR3 nucleotide sequence: TGTGCCATCAGTGAGGGACGGGACTCCTACAATGAGCAGTTCTTC. This encodes CAISEGRDSYNEQFF.

This clonotype was observed a handful of times. The chain carries TRBV20-1 and TRBJ2-4; perhaps TRBD2 as D (7 bases). This CDR3 region has 13 residues. Germline V CDR1 and CDR2: DFQATT, SNEGSKA (reference sequence). V dropped 6 bases and J dropped 2 bases, with 11 bases sitting between them. CDR3 coding DNA: TGCAGTGCCTGGGGGGGCTCCAAAAACATTCAGTACTTC. Protein product: CSAWGGSKNIQYF.

The chain uses TRBV25-1 and TRBJ1-1; D is undetermined. V shed 3 bases and J shed 1 base, with 9 bases lying between them. The CDR3 consists of 14 residues. The germline V gene encodes CDR1 MGHDK and CDR2 SYGVNS. CDR3 loop: CASSELLENTEAFF. The CDR3 DNA reads as TGTGCCAGCAGTGAGCTCCTGGAGAACACTGAAGCTTTCTTT.

A few counts support this clonotype. The chain combines TRBV5-1 with TRBJ2-7; TRBD1 aligns across 9 bases. The CDR3 is 16 amino acids. V lost 4 bases, J lost 2 bases, and 10 bases stayed unmatched. Germline CDR1 SGHRS, CDR2 YFSETQ. The CDR3 DNA sequence: TGCGCCAGCAGCGGAGAACCGGGACAGGGCCCCTACGAGCAGTACGTC. It encodes CASSGEPGQGPYEQYV.

This clonotype was counted at least ten times. This chain uses TRBV24-1 with TRBJ2-1; no clear D gene. Trimming pared 5 bases from V and 4 bases from J, leaving 8 bases between. This CDR3 has 13 amino acids. CDR1 and CDR2 (germline): KGHDR, SFDVKD. The CDR3 coding sequence is TGTGCCACCAGTGGGGTGGGATACAATGAGCAGTTCTTC. This encodes CATSGVGYNEQFF.

The rearrangement uses TRBV12-3 or TRBV12-4 and TRBJ2-7, with 7 bases lining up with TRBD2. This CDR3 region has 15 residues. V was clipped by 2 bases and J by 2 bases; unmatched bases: 6. The CDR3, as DNA: TGTGCCAGCAGTTTATTGGGAGGGGAACCCTACGAGCAGTACTTC. Translated: CASSLLGGEPYEQYF.

This clonotype was seen once. V gene TRBV11-2 combines with J gene TRBJ2-6; 10 nucleotides match TRBD1. The CDR3 consists of 18 residues. V dropped 1 base and J dropped 0; count of bases not matched to a gene: 3. Germline V gene lookup returns CDR1 SGHAT and CDR2 FQNNGV. The CDR3 here is CASSLGGTGVSGANVLTF. The CDR3 coding sequence is TGTGCCAGCAGCTTAGGGGGGACAGGGGTCTCTGGGGCCAACGTCCTGACTTTC.

This clonotype was counted many times. The chain is built from TRBV12-3 or TRBV12-4 and TRBJ2-7, with a possible D match to TRBD2 (5 bases). With 3 bases removed from V and 3 bases from J, the gap between germline ends came to 12 bases. This CDR3 comprises 14 residues. CDR3 DNA: TGTGCCAGCAGTTTGAGGCATCGGGACTACGAGCAGTACTTC. Its protein product is CASSLRHRDYEQYF.